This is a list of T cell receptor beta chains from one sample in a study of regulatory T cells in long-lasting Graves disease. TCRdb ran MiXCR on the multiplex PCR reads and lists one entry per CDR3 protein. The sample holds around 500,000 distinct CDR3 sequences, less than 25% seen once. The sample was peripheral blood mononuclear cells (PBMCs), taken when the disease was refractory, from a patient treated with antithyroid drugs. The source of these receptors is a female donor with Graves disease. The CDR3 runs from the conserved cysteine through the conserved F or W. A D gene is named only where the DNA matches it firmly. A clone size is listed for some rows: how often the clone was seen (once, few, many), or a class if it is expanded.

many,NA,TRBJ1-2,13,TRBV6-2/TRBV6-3,CASSYSTLIGYTF,TGTGCCAGCAGTTACTCCACTCTCATTGGCTACACCTTC
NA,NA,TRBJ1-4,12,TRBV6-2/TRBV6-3,CASSFPGTKQFF,TGTGCCAGCAGTTTCCCCGGGACTAAGCAGTTTTTT
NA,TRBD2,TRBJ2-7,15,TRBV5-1,CASSQGTSGYYEQYF,TGCGCCAGCAGCCAAGGGACTAGCGGTTACTACGAGCAGTACTTC
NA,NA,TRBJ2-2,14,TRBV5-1,CASSLKRSTGELFF,TGCGCCAGCAGCTTAAAGCGGTCCACCGGGGAGCTGTTTTTT
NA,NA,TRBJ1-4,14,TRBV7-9,CASSSGQYHEKLFF,TGTGCCAGCAGCTCAGGACAGTACCATGAAAAACTGTTTTTT
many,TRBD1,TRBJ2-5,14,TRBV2,CASSDPNLTGPQYF,TGTGCCAGCAGTGACCCGAACCTGACAGGGCCCCAGTACTTC
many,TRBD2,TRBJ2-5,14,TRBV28,CASSLAAGQETQYF,TGTGCCAGCAGTTTGGCAGCGGGGCAAGAGACCCAGTACTTC
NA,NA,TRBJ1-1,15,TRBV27,CASSLNQGLNTEAFF,TGTGCCAGCAGTTTGAATCAGGGCTTGAACACTGAAGCTTTCTTT
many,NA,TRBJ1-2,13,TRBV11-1,CASSLNSAGGYTF,TGTGCCAGCAGCCTTAATTCTGCGGGAGGCTACACCTTC
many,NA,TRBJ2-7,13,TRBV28,CASSWSTTYEQYF,TGTGCCAGCAGTTGGTCGACCACCTACGAGCAGTACTTC
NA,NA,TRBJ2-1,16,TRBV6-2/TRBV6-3,CASSYSARSAYNEQFF,TGTGCCAGCAGTTACTCGGCGCGCTCCGCCTACAATGAGCAGTTCTTC
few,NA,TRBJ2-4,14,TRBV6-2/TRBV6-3,CASSSPASINIQYF,TGTGCCAGCAGCTCGCCGGCCAGTATAAACATTCAGTACTTC
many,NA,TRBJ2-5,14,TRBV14,CASSQDPSARTQYF,TGTGCCAGCAGCCAAGACCCTAGTGCGAGGACCCAGTACTTC
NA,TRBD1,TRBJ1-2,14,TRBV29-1,CSVATGTGAYGYTF,TGCAGCGTTGCAACCGGGACAGGAGCCTATGGCTACACCTTC
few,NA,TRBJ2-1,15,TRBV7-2,CASSSTGWTHNEQFF,TGTGCCAGCAGCTCGACTGGGTGGACCCACAATGAGCAGTTCTTC
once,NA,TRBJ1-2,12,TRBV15,CATSRDRRGYTF,TGTGCCACCAGCAGAGATCGGCGGGGCTACACCTTC
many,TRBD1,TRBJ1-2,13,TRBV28,CASSLQGLGGYTF,TGTGCCAGCAGCCTACAGGGGTTAGGTGGCTACACCTTC
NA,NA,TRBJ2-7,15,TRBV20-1,CSASYRASSSYEQYF,TGCAGTGCTTCTTACAGGGCATCAAGCTCCTACGAGCAGTACTTC
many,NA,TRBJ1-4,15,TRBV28,CASSLRESVLEKLFF,TGTGCCAGCAGTTTAAGAGAATCGGTGTTGGAAAAACTGTTTTTT
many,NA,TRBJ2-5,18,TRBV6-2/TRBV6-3,CASSYSSMLQGVTETQYF,TGTGCCAGCAGTTACTCGAGTATGCTACAGGGCGTAACCGAGACCCAGTACTTC
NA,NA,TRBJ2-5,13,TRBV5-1,CASRSGPQETQYF,TGCGCCAGCCGTTCAGGGCCCCAAGAGACCCAGTACTTC
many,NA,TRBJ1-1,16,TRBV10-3,CAISTNRAKHNTEAFF,TGTGCCATCAGTACAAACCGGGCCAAACACAACACTGAAGCTTTCTTT
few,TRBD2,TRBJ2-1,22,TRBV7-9,CASSRTVPFGTSGSKGYNEQFF,TGTGCCAGCAGCCGGACAGTCCCTTTCGGGACTAGCGGGAGTAAAGGTTACAATGAGCAGTTCTTC
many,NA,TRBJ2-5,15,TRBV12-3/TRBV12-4,CASSLFGGLGETQYF,TGTGCCAGCAGTTTATTTGGGGGGTTGGGGGAGACCCAGTACTTC
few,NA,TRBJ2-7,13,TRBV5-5,CASTYLGYGEQYF,TGTGCCAGCACCTACCTGGGTTATGGAGAGCAGTACTTC
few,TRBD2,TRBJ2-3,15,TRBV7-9,CASSQVAGASDTQYF,TGTGCCAGCAGCCAGGTAGCGGGAGCTTCAGATACGCAGTATTTT
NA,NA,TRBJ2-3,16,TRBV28,CASTPGNYANTDTQYF,TGTGCCAGCACCCCGGGGAACTACGCGAACACAGATACGCAGTATTTT
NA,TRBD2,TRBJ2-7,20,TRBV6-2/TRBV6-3,CASSYTKRLAGVLAPYEQYF,TGTGCCAGCAGTTACACCAAACGACTAGCGGGAGTACTTGCGCCCTACGAGCAGTACTTC
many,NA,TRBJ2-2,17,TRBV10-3,CAISGRTKGPNTGELFF,TGTGCCATCAGCGGACGGACCAAGGGCCCCAACACCGGGGAGCTGTTTTTT
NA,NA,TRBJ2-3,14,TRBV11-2,CASSSGRGTDTQYF,TGTGCCAGCAGCTCGGGGCGTGGGACAGATACGCAGTATTTT